The present T cell receptor (beta chain) was sequenced within a study of cytomegalovirus exposure and HLA in healthy donors. Study-wide points: An analysis was carried out at a later point. It showed that HLA-associated TCR beta chains were more clonally expanded than equally common non-associated chains. Across HLA loci, a later analysis found differing TCR association rates, with DRB1 most and HLA-C fewest. Later on, analysis showed that most CMV-associated TCR beta chains appeared to be HLA-restricted.

The study ran its PCR with 60 Vbeta and 13 Jbeta primers. Clones were sequenced by immunoSEQ multiplex PCR, and TCRdb holds only the in-frame ones, with some missing. Its listing shows 75,000 to 85,000 clones. The germline CDR1 and CDR2 sequences are MDHEN and SYDVKM. The CDR3 length is 11 residues. V was cut by 6 bases and J by 5 bases, with 7 bases left in between. Comments on this clone: Its antigen is as yet unknown.

The receptor comes from a man in his forties or fifties in good health and CMV-seronegative. V and J are TRBV28 and TRBJ1-2, with unresolved D. The sequenced material came from PBMCs. The CDR3 region has the DNA TGTGCCAGCAGACAGAATTATGGCTACACCTTC. Protein: CASRQNYGYTF.